This T cell receptor (beta chain) was obtained from a study of T cell changes during pregnancy in multiple sclerosis (dated by TCRdb to about 2019). As for the study more broadly: In women with multiple sclerosis, the researchers looked at how the T cell repertoire shifted as pregnancy progressed.

Library preparation used the immunoSEQ multiplex PCR assay. Imported from immuneACCESS, the table was reduced by TCRdb to in-frame sequences with V and J called. These copies leave out some clones; in studies compared against another copy, an unresolved V gene accounts for under half, and the cause of the remainder is not known. For this sample there are fewer than 55,000 clones; around 90% appear just once. The top ten clonotypes cover 5.5% to 6.5% of the sample. Trimming removed 2 bases from V and 1 base from J; the gene matches leave 0 bases unexplained. Sequences SGHAT (CDR1) and FQNNGV (CDR2) are obtained from the germline V gene. Including cysteine and phenylalanine, the CDR3 has 15 amino acids. Only the CDR3 part of the read is kept: 45 bases, read in frame from the first base. As to this clone: The antigen it binds to is not known. No base quality values were provided; no much bigger clone lies one nucleotide off.

Material: CD8+ T cells from peripheral blood mononuclear cells, obtained after pregnancy. This clonotype was sampled from a female donor in good health, enrolled as a control in a pregnancy study. The chain employs TRBV11-2 and TRBJ2-1, and TRBD2 aligns with 9 junction nucleotides. The CDR3 reads CASSLSGGSYNEQFF. The sequence in DNA is TGTGCCAGCAGCTTAAGCGGGGGGTCCTACAATGAGCAGTTCTTC.